Shown below are 21 T cell receptor beta chains from a single sample sequenced in a study of blood T cell repertoires in COVID-19. Sequenced by immunoSEQ multiplex PCR; TCRdb stores in-frame clones only, minus some. The sample lists 160,000 or so clones; roughly nine tenths were seen once. The sample comprised peripheral blood. The receptors come from a woman aged 70-85 years with acute or convalescent COVID-19.

For this clone: Other nucleotide sequences from this sample produce the same CDR3. The chain links TRBV28 to TRBJ1-5; no reliable D call. V lost 6 bases and J lost 0, with 6 bases in between. There are 13 residues in the CDR3. Germline CDR1 is MDHEN and CDR2 is SYDVKM. The CDR3 DNA is TGTGCCAGCAGCAGCGATAGCAATCAGCCCCAGCATTTT. Its protein is CASSSDSNQPQHF.

This chain joins TRBV3-1 (or the pseudogene TRBV3-2) and TRBJ1-1; no clear D gene. The CDR3 is 12 amino acids. Germline-derived CDR1 and CDR2 are LGHDT and YNNKEL (reference sequence). Trimming stripped 1 base from V and 9 bases from J, with 9 bases between. This CDR3 reads CASSQGGSQAFF. CDR3 in DNA: TGTGCCAGCAGCCAAGGAGGGTCCCAAGCTTTCTTT.

CDR3 region: CASSFSGGAYEQYF. The CDR3, as DNA: TGTGCCAGCAGTTTTTCAGGGGGTGCCTACGAGCAGTACTTC. V usage is TRBV28 and J usage is TRBJ2-7; 7 bases agree with TRBD1. The V gene's germline CDR1 is MDHEN and CDR2 SYDVKM. J lost 2 bases, V lost 3 bases, and 4 bases had no gene match. The CDR3 is 14 amino acids.

J is TRBJ1-3 and V is TRBV30; no reliable D call. CDR3 length equals 14 residues. Germline lookup yields CDR1 GTSNPN and CDR2 SVGIG (reference sequence). V was clipped by 0 bases and J by 1 base, with 7 bases between them. The CDR3 coding sequence is TGTGCCTGGAGTGTCTCTAGTTCTGGAAACACCATATATTTT. This gives the protein CAWSVSSSGNTIYF.

The count of this clone is one. The rearrangement joins TRBV19 to TRBJ1-1; 9 nucleotides match TRBD1. CDR3 size: 16 residues. Germline trimming cut 5 bases from V and 0 bases from J; bases unmatched to any gene: 7. CDR1 is LNHDA and CDR2 is SQIVND in the germline V gene (reference sequence). CDR3 sequence: CASSSRQGVMNTEAFF. CDR3 bases: TGTGCCAGTAGTTCGCGACAGGGGGTAATGAACACTGAAGCTTTCTTT.

The V and J genes are TRBV2 and TRBJ1-4; 7 nucleotides agree with TRBD1. V lost 7 bases to trimming and J lost 3 bases; unmatched junction nucleotides: 5. Germline loops: CDR1 SNHLY, CDR2 FYNNEI. This CDR3 comprises 14 residues. CDR3 amino acids: CASKGGPANEKLFF. In DNA form, the CDR3 reads TGTGCCAGCAAAGGGGGCCCGGCTAATGAAAAACTGTTTTTT.

The chain joins TRBV28 to TRBJ1-1; maybe TRBD1 (6 bases). V dropped 4 bases and J dropped 6 bases, with 12 bases sitting between them. The CDR3 contains 13 residues. CDR1 MDHEN and CDR2 SYDVKM come from the germline V gene. The CDR3 DNA is TGTGCCAGCAGTTCCCCAGGGGTCCCTGAAGCTTTCTTT. This translates into CASSSPGVPEAFF.

V and J are TRBV5-6 and TRBJ2-7; 7 bases agree with TRBD1. CDR3 size: 15 residues. The V and J ends lost 4 bases and 2 bases, in that order; junction bases with no gene match: 9. CDR1 and CDR2 (germline): SGHDT, YYEEEE. In DNA form, the CDR3 reads TGTGCCAGCAGCCCGGACAGGATCCTTGCCTACGAGCAGTACTTC. Its translation: CASSPDRILAYEQYF. Full variable domain (outside the CDR3, taken from reference TRBV5-6 and TRBJ2-7): DAGVTQSPTHLIKTRGQQVTLRCSPKSGHDTVSWYQQALGQGPQFIFQYYEEEERQRGNFPDRFSGHQFPNYSSELNVNALLLGDSALYLCASSPDRILAYEQYFGPGTRLTVT.

The CDR3 DNA is TGTGCCAGCTCAGCGACAGGGGTCTATGGCTACACCTTC. It translates to CASSATGVYGYTF. The chain recombines TRBV18 with TRBJ1-2; 8 bases line up with TRBD1. V dropped 5 bases and J dropped 4; count of bases not matched to a gene: 3. This CDR3 has 13 residues. Germline-derived CDR1 and CDR2 are KGHSH and LQKENI.

This clone was seen only once. The chain combines TRBV7-2 with TRBJ2-1; 9 bases are a match to TRBD2. The V and J ends lost 2 bases and 5 bases, in that order; junction bases with no gene match: 7. CDR1 and CDR2 (germline): SGHTA, FQGNSA. The CDR3 spans 16 residues. CDR3 sequence (DNA): TGTGCCAGCAGCTTAAGGGTAGCGGGAGCCAACAATGAGCAGTTCTTC. Amino acids: CASSLRVAGANNEQFF.

This chain connects TRBV5-4 to TRBJ1-3, with D perhaps TRBD1 (6 bases). CDR1 and CDR2 from the germline V gene are SGHNT and YYREEE (reference sequence). Trimming left V 3 bases short and J 2 bases short, with 9 bases between. This CDR3 has 14 amino acids. The CDR3 is CASSSQGPGNTIYF. CDR3 nucleotides: TGTGCCAGCAGCTCACAGGGACCTGGAAACACCATATATTTT. The variable domain in full, with the rest retrieved from reference TRBV5-4 and TRBJ1-3, is ETGVTQSPTHLIKTRGQQVTLRCSSQSGHNTVSWYQQALGQGPQFIFQYYREEENGRGNFPPRFSGLQFPNYSSELNVNALELDDSALYLCASSSQGPGNTIYFGEGSWLTVV.

V gene TRBV27 combines with J gene TRBJ2-7; 15 nucleotides align to TRBD2. From germline, CDR1 is MNHEY and CDR2 SMNVEV (reference sequence). Unmatched junction bases numbered 6, after V lost 4 bases and J lost 5 bases. The CDR3 has 16 residues. The CDR3 nucleotides are TGTGCCAGCAGTTCAAGGACTAGCGGGAGGGACCACGAGCAGTACTTC. Protein product: CASSSRTSGRDHEQYF.

The chain uses TRBV6-2 or TRBV6-3 and TRBJ1-2; no clear D gene. Looked up from germline, CDR1 is MNHEY and CDR2 is SVGEGT. The CDR3 is 13 residues long. V lost 5 bases, J lost 8 bases, and 15 bases lay in between. The chain's CDR3 is CASSPRRTGGYTF. The CDR3 region has the DNA TGTGCCAGCAGTCCCCGCAGGACGGGAGGCTACACCTTC.

The V gene is TRBV3-1 (or the pseudogene TRBV3-2), the J gene TRBJ2-2, with D maybe TRBD2 (7 bases). The V gene's germline CDR1 is LGHDT and CDR2 YNNKEL (reference sequence). Trimming took 3 bases from V and 3 from J, leaving 14 bases between them. The CDR3 contains 16 residues. The CDR3: CASSHRGRGDTGELFF. The CDR3 bases are TGTGCCAGCAGCCATCGAGGGAGGGGGGACACCGGGGAGCTGTTTTTT.

The V call is TRBV19, the J call TRBJ1-1; D gene uncertain. Trimming stripped 4 bases from V and 4 bases from J, with 10 bases between. The CDR3 runs 13 residues. CDR1 LNHDA and CDR2 SQIVND come from the germline V gene (reference sequence). CDR3 bases: TGTGCCAGTAGTACCCAGGTTGCCACTGAAGCTTTCTTT. This encodes CASSTQVATEAFF.

This clone was seen only once. V usage is TRBV19 and J usage is TRBJ2-1, with 8 bases fitting TRBD1. The V and J ends lost 5 bases and 0 bases, in that order; junction bases with no gene match: 0. The CDR3 is 14 amino acids. The germline V gene encodes CDR1 LNHDA and CDR2 SQIVND (reference sequence). The CDR3 nucleotides are TGTGCCAGTAGTCAGGGGGCCTCCTACAATGAGCAGTTCTTC. It encodes CASSQGASYNEQFF. Full variable domain (remainder filled in from reference TRBV19 and TRBJ2-1): DGGITQSPKYLFRKEGQNVTLSCEQNLNHDAMYWYRQDPGQGLRLIYYSQIVNDFQKGDIAEGYSVSREKKESFPLTVTSAQKNPTAFYLCASSQGASYNEQFFGPGTRLTVL.

The rearrangement joins TRBV6-5 to TRBJ2-7; tentatively, D is TRBD1 (6 bases). V was trimmed by 7 bases and J by 1 base, leaving 14 bases between them. The V gene's germline CDR1 is MNHEY and CDR2 SVGAGI. The CDR3 spans 14 residues. In nucleotides, the CDR3 is TGTGCCAGCACCTCCGGGACAAGTTCCTACGAGCAGTACTTC. It is translated as CASTSGTSSYEQYF.

The chain couples TRBV6-5 to TRBJ2-3, with D possibly TRBD1 on 5 matching bases. This CDR3 region has 14 residues. The V gene lost 0 bases and the J gene lost 3 bases, with 7 bases spanning the gap. Looked up from germline, CDR1 is MNHEY and CDR2 is SVGAGI. The CDR3 sequence: CASSYSQGTDTQYF. The CDR3 nucleotides are TGTGCCAGCAGTTACTCTCAGGGAACAGATACGCAGTATTTT.

The rearrangement joins TRBV28 to TRBJ2-5, with TRBD2 identical over 13 bases. This CDR3 is 16 amino acids long. V was clipped by 6 bases and J by 4 bases; unmatched bases: 8. Germline V gene lookup returns CDR1 MDHEN and CDR2 SYDVKM. CDR3 residues: CASSPTSGRVGETQYF. As DNA, the CDR3 is TGTGCCAGCAGCCCAACTAGCGGGAGGGTGGGAGAGACCCAGTACTTC.

As DNA, the CDR3 is TGTGCCAGCAGCCCACAGGGACAGGGTACCAACTATGGCTACACCTTC. The encoded protein is CASSPQGQGTNYGYTF. V is TRBV7-3 and J is TRBJ1-2; TRBD1 agrees at 9 bases. The ends lost 5 bases at V and 2 bases at J; junction bases unmatched: 9. Germline CDR1 SGHTA, CDR2 FQGTGA. The length of the CDR3 is 16 residues.

The CDR3 DNA sequence: TGTGCCAGCGCCAAGGACACCCGAGGAAACACCATATATTTT. It translates to CASAKDTRGNTIYF. V usage is TRBV18 and J usage is TRBJ1-3, with TRBD1 as a possible D gene (5 bases). Trimming took 8 bases from V and 4 from J, leaving 15 bases between them. The CDR3 covers 14 residues. Germline loops: CDR1 KGHSH, CDR2 LQKENI. Drawing the rest from reference TRBV18 and TRBJ1-3, the complete variable domain is NAGVMQNPRHLVRRRGQEARLRCSPMKGHSHVYWYRQLPEEGLKFMVYLQKENIIDESGMPKERFSAEFPKEGPSILRIQQVVRGDSAAYFCASAKDTRGNTIYFGEGSWLTVV.